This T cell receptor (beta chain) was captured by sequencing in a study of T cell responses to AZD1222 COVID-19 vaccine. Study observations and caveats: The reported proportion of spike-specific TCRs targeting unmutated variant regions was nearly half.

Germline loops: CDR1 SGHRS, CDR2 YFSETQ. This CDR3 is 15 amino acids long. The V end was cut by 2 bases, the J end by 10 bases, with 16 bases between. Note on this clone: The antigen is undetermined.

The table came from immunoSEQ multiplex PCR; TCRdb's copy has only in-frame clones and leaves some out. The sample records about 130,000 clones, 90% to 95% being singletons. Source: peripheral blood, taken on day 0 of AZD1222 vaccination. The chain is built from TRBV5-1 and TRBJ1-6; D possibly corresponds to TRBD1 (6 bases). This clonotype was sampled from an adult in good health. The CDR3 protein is CASSLSGVEGSPLHF. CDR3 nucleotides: TGCGCCAGCAGCTTATCAGGGGTTGAAGGGTCACCCCTCCACTTT.